The entry that follows covers one T cell receptor (beta chain) sequence. Its antigen is unidentified. Running of the assay took place at deep level. The table came from immunoSEQ multiplex PCR; TCRdb's copy has only in-frame clones and leaves some out. The table shows some 2,400,000 clones, with approximately 94% occurring only once. This CDR3 region has 18 residues. V lost 0 bases, J lost 6 bases, and 7 bases stayed unmatched. Germline CDR1 reads KGHSH; CDR2 reads LQKENI. The data were taken from a study of shared clonotypes between healthy human individuals. Study-wide findings and caveats: Memory subsets had estimated richness that was generally smaller than that of naive subsets. For naive CD4 cells, roughly 5% of clonotypes were shared across a handful of donors.

The TCR comes from a man aged 18 to 30 in good health. The chain employs TRBV18 and TRBJ1-6; 11 bases match TRBD1. Material: naive CD4+ T cells sorted from blood. Subset meaning: CD45RA+ positively selected. The CDR3 loop reads CASSPPLPGQGGNSPLHF. As DNA, the CDR3 is TGTGCCAGCTCACCACCGTTGCCGGGACAGGGGGGTAATTCACCCCTCCACTTT.